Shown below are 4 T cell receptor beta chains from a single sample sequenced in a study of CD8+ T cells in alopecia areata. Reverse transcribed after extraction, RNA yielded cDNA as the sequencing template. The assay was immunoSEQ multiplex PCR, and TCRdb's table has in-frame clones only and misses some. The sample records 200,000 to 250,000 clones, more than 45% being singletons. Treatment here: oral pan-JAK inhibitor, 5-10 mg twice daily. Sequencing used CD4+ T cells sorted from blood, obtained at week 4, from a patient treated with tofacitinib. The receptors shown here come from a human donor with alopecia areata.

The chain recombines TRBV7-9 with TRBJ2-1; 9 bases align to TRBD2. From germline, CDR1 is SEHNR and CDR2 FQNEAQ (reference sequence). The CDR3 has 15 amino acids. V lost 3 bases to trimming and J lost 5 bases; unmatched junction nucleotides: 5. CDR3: CASSFSGLANNEQFF. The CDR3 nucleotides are TGTGCCAGCAGCTTCTCAGGACTAGCGAACAATGAGCAGTTCTTC. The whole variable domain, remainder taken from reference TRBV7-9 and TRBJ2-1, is DTGVSQNPRHKITKRGQNVTFRCDPISEHNRLYWYRQTLGQGPEFLTYFQNEAQLEKSRLLSDRFSAERPKGSFSTLEIQRTEQGDSAMYLCASSFSGLANNEQFFGPGTRLTVL.

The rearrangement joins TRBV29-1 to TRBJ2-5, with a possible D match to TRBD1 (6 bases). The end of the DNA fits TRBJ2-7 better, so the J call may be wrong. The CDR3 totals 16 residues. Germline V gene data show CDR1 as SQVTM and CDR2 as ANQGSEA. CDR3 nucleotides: TGCAGCGTTGTAGCCCGGACAGCCACCCGGAGCTACGAGCAGTACTTC. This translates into CSVVARTATRSYEQYF.

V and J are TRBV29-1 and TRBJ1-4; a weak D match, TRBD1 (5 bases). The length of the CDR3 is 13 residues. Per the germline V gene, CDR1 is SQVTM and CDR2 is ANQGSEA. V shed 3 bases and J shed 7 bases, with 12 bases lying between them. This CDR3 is CSVEVGDGEKLFF. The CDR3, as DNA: TGCAGCGTTGAGGTGGGGGATGGTGAAAAACTGTTTTTT.

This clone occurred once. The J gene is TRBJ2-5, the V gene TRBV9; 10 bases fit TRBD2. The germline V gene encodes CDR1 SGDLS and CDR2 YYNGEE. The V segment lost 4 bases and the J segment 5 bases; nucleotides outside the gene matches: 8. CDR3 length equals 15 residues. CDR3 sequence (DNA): TGTGCCAGCAGCCTCGTAGCGGGGGGTACGGAGACCCAGTACTTC. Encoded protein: CASSLVAGGTETQYF.